Each of the 9 T cell receptor beta chains below was sequenced from the same sample in a study of T cell repertoires in cytomegalovirus infection. One entry per CDR3 protein, called by TCRdb with MiXCR from the reads. The repertoire holds hundreds of thousands of distinct CDR3 sequences, with 5% to 8.5% as singletons. Source material: PBMCs. The receptors shown here come from a human donor in good health (CMV status not recorded). Some clones in this sample may be carry-over from other donors' samples.

The chain employs TRBV6-6 and TRBJ2-5; TRBD1 agrees at 9 bases. The J segment lost 4 bases and the V segment lost 4 bases, leaving 7 bases of the junction unmatched. CDR1 is MNHNY and CDR2 is SVGAGI in the germline V gene (reference sequence). CDR3 length equals 15 residues. CDR3 nucleotides: TGTGCCAGCAGTTTTTCACAGGGGGCAACAGAGACCCAGTACTTC. This encodes CASSFSQGATETQYF.

This clonotype has a count of ten or more. The chain recombines TRBV25-1 with TRBJ2-3, with 7 bases fitting TRBD1. Germline CDR1 reads MGHDK; CDR2 reads SYGVNS. Trimming removed 3 bases from V and 5 bases from J; junction bases left unmatched: 8. The CDR3 totals 15 residues. The CDR3 loop reads CASSDDRVGGDTQYF. In DNA, the CDR3 is TGTGCCAGCAGTGACGACAGGGTCGGAGGAGATACGCAGTATTTT.

This clonotype was seen a few times. The chain employs TRBV4-2 and TRBJ2-1; D unresolved. CDR1 and CDR2 (germline): LGHNA, YNFKEQ. The CDR3 is 14 amino acids. Trimming left V 5 bases short and J 8 bases short, with 16 bases between. The CDR3 DNA sequence: TGTGCCAGCAGCTCGGAGCAGGATTTGGATGAGCAGTTCTTC. This gives the protein CASSSEQDLDEQFF.

This clonotype was seen many times. The chain is built from TRBV7-2 and TRBJ2-2; D is ambiguous. CDR3 length: 13 residues. Per the germline V gene, CDR1 is SGHTA and CDR2 is FQGNSA. V was cut by 4 bases and J by 4 bases, with 7 bases left in between. This CDR3 reads CASSSLATGELFF. DNA for the CDR3: TGTGCCAGCAGCTCACTGGCCACCGGGGAGCTGTTTTTT.

In its sample, this clonotype was seen many times. The chain joins TRBV7-2 to TRBJ1-6; D is possibly TRBD1 (5 bases). Germline values: CDR1 SGHTA, CDR2 FQGNSA. The CDR3 totals 15 residues. Trimming stripped 8 bases from V and 3 bases from J, with 14 bases between. The CDR3 reads CASYRDPIYNSPLHF. The CDR3 region has the DNA TGTGCCAGCTACCGGGACCCCATCTATAATTCACCCCTCCACTTT.

This clonotype was detected many times. The rearrangement uses TRBV18 and TRBJ2-7, with a tentative D call TRBD2 (6 bases). The CDR3 covers 15 residues. Looked up from germline, CDR1 is KGHSH and CDR2 is LQKENI. V was shortened by 2 bases and J by 6 bases, with 17 bases between the two germline ends. DNA for the CDR3: TGTGCCAGCTCACCAAGGGACTCGTCGACGGGCGAGCAGTACTTC. Protein product: CASSPRDSSTGEQYF.

This clonotype was observed many times. The CDR3: CASSPSGLPEAFF. DNA of the CDR3: TGTGCCAGCAGTCCCTCGGGACTCCCTGAAGCTTTCTTT. The rearrangement joins TRBV28 to TRBJ1-1; D may be TRBD1 (5 bases). V lost 5 bases and J 6 bases, leaving 13 bases between the germline ends. Per the germline V gene, CDR1 is MDHEN and CDR2 is SYDVKM. The CDR3 is made up of 13 amino acids.

This clonotype has ten or more counts. The gene calls are TRBV20-1 and TRBJ1-4; no definite D call. Germline loops: CDR1 DFQATT, CDR2 SNEGSKA (reference sequence). The length of the CDR3 is 13 residues. Trimming took off 3 bases at V and 6 bases at J, with 11 bases between the two ends. Here the CDR3 DNA reads TGCAGTGCTAGCCAGGACCTCGATGAAAAACTGTTTTTT. It codes for CSASQDLDEKLFF.

This clonotype was seen repeatedly, ten times or more. The V gene is TRBV28, the J gene TRBJ2-3; D is unclear. The CDR3 consists of 15 residues. V was trimmed by 2 bases and J by 2 bases, leaving 11 bases between them. CDR1 and CDR2 from the germline V gene are MDHEN and SYDVKM. The CDR3 is CASSLSVRNTDTQYF. CDR3 in DNA: TGTGCCAGCAGTTTAAGCGTTCGAAACACAGATACGCAGTATTTT.